A selection of T cell receptor beta chains follows, all from one sample in a study of T cell repertoires in cytomegalovirus infection. These TCRs' antigens remain unknown. TCRdb analysed the reads with MiXCR anew, one entry per CDR3 protein. Of 550,000 to 850,000 distinct CDR3 sequences in the sample, around 31% were seen once. The sequencing here drew on cultured PBMCs, taken from culture after CMV antigen stimulation. Receptors originate from a human donor in good health (CMV status not recorded). Some clones in this sample may be carry-over from other donors' samples. The conserved cysteine and the conserved F or W are not part of the CDR3 here. The order of the fields is J gene, clone size, V gene, CDR3 protein. Clone sizes are given selectively: once, few, many, or a class where the clone is expanded.

J: TRBJ2-5; size: few; V: TRBV7-6; CDR3: ASSLRASGVETQY
J: TRBJ2-1; size: few; V: TRBV6-2/TRBV6-3; CDR3: ASSPLDYYNEQF
J: TRBJ1-1; size: few; V: TRBV9; CDR3: ASSVLGNTEAF
J: TRBJ1-6; size: .; V: TRBV7-6; CDR3: ASSSTGPHSPLH
J: TRBJ1-1; size: .; V: TRBV2; CDR3: ASSEIPRLEAF
J: TRBJ2-5; size: .; V: TRBV6-8; CDR3: ASQRTVQETQN
J: TRBJ1-1; size: .; V: TRBV7-9; CDR3: ASSLRRITGTGYMNTEAF
J: TRBJ2-5; size: .; V: TRBV5-1; CDR3: ASSLADEGGPKETQY
J: TRBJ2-7; size: few; V: TRBV4-1; CDR3: ASSQDVGWQYEQY
J: TRBJ2-7; size: few; V: TRBV6-1; CDR3: ASSESTGTSGYEQY
J: TRBJ2-7; size: .; V: TRBV11-2; CDR3: ASSSPGRDSSYEQY
J: TRBJ2-3; size: .; V: TRBV5-6; CDR3: ASSLWTEDTQY
J: TRBJ1-2; size: few; V: TRBV12-3/TRBV12-4; CDR3: ASRPNGYYGYT
J: TRBJ2-3; size: few; V: TRBV6-6; CDR3: ASSHHTDTQY
J: TRBJ2-7; size: .; V: TRBV19; CDR3: ASSDGTLRPYEQY
J: TRBJ2-7; size: .; V: TRBV12-3/TRBV12-4; CDR3: ASSHPSGSGSYEQY
J: TRBJ2-3; size: few; V: TRBV11-2; CDR3: ASSLGVAWGREDTQY
J: TRBJ2-1; size: .; V: TRBV28; CDR3: ASMGRAYNEQF
J: TRBJ2-3; size: few; V: TRBV28; CDR3: ASSQTWTSGGIESPDTQY